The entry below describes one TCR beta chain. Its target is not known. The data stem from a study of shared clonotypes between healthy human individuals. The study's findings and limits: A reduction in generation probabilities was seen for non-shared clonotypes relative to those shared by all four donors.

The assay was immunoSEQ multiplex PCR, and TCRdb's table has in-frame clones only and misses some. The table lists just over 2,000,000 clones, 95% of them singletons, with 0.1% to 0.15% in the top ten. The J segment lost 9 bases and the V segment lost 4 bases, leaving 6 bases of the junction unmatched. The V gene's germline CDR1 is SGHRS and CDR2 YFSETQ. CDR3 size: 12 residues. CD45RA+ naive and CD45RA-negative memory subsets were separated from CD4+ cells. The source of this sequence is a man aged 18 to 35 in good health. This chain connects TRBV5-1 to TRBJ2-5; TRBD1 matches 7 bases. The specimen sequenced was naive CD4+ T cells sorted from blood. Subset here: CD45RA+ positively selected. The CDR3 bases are TGCGCCAGCAGCCCGGGACAGTCGGCCCAGTACTTC. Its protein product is CASSPGQSAQYF.